This T cell receptor beta chain emerged from a study of T cells in Graves' hyperthyroidism and ophthalmopathy. Regarding the study as a whole: In blood, most of the thyroid clonotypes expanded above 0.001 were also present.

The junction had 4 bases not matched to a gene; V was cut back by 2 bases and J by 2 bases. The germline V gene has CDR1 DFQATT and CDR2 SNEGSKA (reference sequence). The CDR3 runs 15 residues. Amplified TCR beta CDR3 regions came from RNA transcripts. The study used the HTBI primer set for a first-round RT-PCR of the TCR CDR3. Using its own MiXCR run on the multiplex PCR reads, TCRdb lists one record per CDR3 protein. The sample includes under 550,000 distinct CDR3 sequences, roughly an eighth of them seen just once. Comment on this clonotype: What it recognizes is unknown.

The genes are TRBV20-1 and TRBJ2-3, with 10 positions matching TRBD2. The origin of this receptor is a woman between 18 and 30 years old with Graves' hyperthyroidism. The source material was blood. The CDR3 DNA is TGCAGTGCTAGAACCAGCGGGAGGGTCACAGATACGCAGTATTTT. It translates to CSARTSGRVTDTQYF.